These T cell receptor beta chains were read from a single sample in a study of blood T cell repertoires in COVID-19. Libraries were prepared by immunoSEQ multiplex PCR; TCRdb keeps only in-frame clonotypes and omits some of them. The sample consists of under 70,000 clones, approximately 79% of them appearing once. The sequencing input was peripheral blood. The receptor set was obtained from a woman of 80 years or more with active or convalescent COVID-19. Each CDR3 is given with its conserved first and last residue. D genes are given only for firm matches. Clone size is shown for a subset of rows, as once, few, many or a class of expanded clone.

cdr3_aa cdr3_nt v_call d_call cdr3_length j_call clone_size
CASSLYRNTEAFF TGTGCCAGCAGCTTATACAGGAACACTGAAGCTTTCTTT TRBV7-3 - 13 TRBJ1-1 -
CASSYSRDRVRNLFF TGTGCCAGCAGTTACTCGAGGGACAGGGTAAGAAACCTGTTCTTC TRBV6-5 TRBD1 15 TRBJ2-1 -
CASSWGTSGGYNEQFF TGTGCCAGCAGCTGGGGGACTAGCGGGGGCTACAATGAGCAGTTCTTC TRBV5-6 TRBD2 16 TRBJ2-1 -
CASSEMHSTDTQYF TGTGCCAGCAGTGAGATGCACAGTACAGATACGCAGTATTTT TRBV6-1 - 14 TRBJ2-3 -
CASSQSTGANTEAFF TGTGCCAGCTCACAATCGACAGGGGCAAACACTGAAGCTTTCTTT TRBV18 TRBD1 15 TRBJ1-1 -
CASSQGQNTEAFF TGTGCCAGCAGCCAGGGACAGAACACTGAAGCTTTCTTT TRBV6-5 - 13 TRBJ1-1 -
CASSLEGGYTEAFF TGCGCCAGCAGCTTGGAGGGCGGGTACACTGAAGCTTTCTTT TRBV5-1 - 14 TRBJ1-1 -
CASTTPAQGGGETQYF TGTGCCAGCACCACGCCCGCGCAGGGGGGAGGTGAGACCCAGTACTTC TRBV28 - 16 TRBJ2-5 -
CASSLGQGKVTEAFF TGCGCCAGCAGCCTTGGACAGGGTAAGGTCACTGAAGCTTTCTTT TRBV5-1 TRBD1 15 TRBJ1-1 -
CASSIWDRGSPLHF TGTGCCAGTAGTATATGGGACAGGGGATCACCCCTCCACTTT TRBV19 TRBD1 14 TRBJ1-6 -
CASSSGTAGHYEQYF TGTGCCAGCAGTTCGGGGACAGCCGGTCACTACGAGCAGTACTTC TRBV7-9 TRBD1 15 TRBJ2-7 few
CASSSDRAGNTIYF TGTGCCAGCAGCTCGGACAGGGCTGGAAACACCATATATTTT TRBV9 TRBD1 14 TRBJ1-3 -
CATSRGGQSSNEQFF TGTGCCACCAGCAGAGGCGGTCAGAGCAGCAATGAGCAGTTCTTC TRBV15 - 15 TRBJ2-1 -
CASGQGNTIYF TGTGCCAGTGGCCAGGGAAACACCATATATTTT TRBV19 - 11 TRBJ1-3 -
CASSPDILDGANTEAFF TGTGCCAGCTCACCGGACATACTGGACGGAGCGAACACTGAAGCTTTCTTT TRBV18 - 17 TRBJ1-1 -
CASSPPGTGTYGYTF TGTGCCAGCTCACCGCCCGGGACAGGGACCTATGGCTACACCTTC TRBV18 TRBD1 15 TRBJ1-2 -
CASSLQGAPYEQYF TGTGCCAGCAGCCTCCAGGGGGCCCCCTACGAGCAGTACTTC TRBV3-1/TRBV3-2 TRBD1 14 TRBJ2-7 -
CATKPDRHTEAFF TGTGCCACAAAACCGGACAGGCACACTGAAGCTTTCTTT TRBV10-3 TRBD1 13 TRBJ1-1 few
CASSLGGAAQDTQYF TGTGCCAGCAGCCTCGGGGGGGCCGCGCAAGATACGCAGTATTTT TRBV11-3 TRBD2 15 TRBJ2-3 -
CSVQGARSTEAFF TGCAGCGTCCAGGGGGCGCGATCCACTGAAGCTTTCTTT TRBV29-1 TRBD1 13 TRBJ1-1 -
CAGGQAYTGELFF TGTGCCGGGGGACAGGCGTACACCGGGGAGCTGTTTTTT TRBV30 TRBD1 13 TRBJ2-2 -
CSAQLGVPDTQYF TGCAGCGCTCAACTAGGCGTACCCGATACGCAGTATTTT TRBV29-1 - 13 TRBJ2-3 -
CASSSIDRGGPHEQYF TGTGCCAGCAGCTCAATCGACAGGGGAGGACCCCACGAGCAGTACTTC TRBV5-6 TRBD1 16 TRBJ2-7 -
CASSDRGVAYNEQFF TGTGCCAGCAGTGATCGCGGCGTCGCCTACAATGAGCAGTTCTTC TRBV6-1 - 15 TRBJ2-1 -
CATGTGGVNEQFF TGTGCCACGGGGACAGGGGGCGTAAATGAGCAGTTCTTC TRBV24-1 TRBD1 13 TRBJ2-1 -
CASSQLSQGWAEAFF TGTGCCAGCAGCCAATTGTCACAGGGTTGGGCTGAAGCTTTCTTT TRBV5-6 - 15 TRBJ1-1 -
CASSVMNTGELFF TGTGCCAGCAGTGTAATGAACACCGGGGAGCTGTTTTTT TRBV12-3/TRBV12-4 - 13 TRBJ2-2 -